This T cell receptor (beta chain) comes out of a study of blood T cells in healthy people across ages. Whole-study findings and limits: Aged donors had fewer naive CD4+ cells and lower diversity than long-lived donors.

In regard to this clonotype: The antigen remains unidentified.

The ends were cut back, 5 bases at V and 1 base at J, with 14 bases in the middle. Per the germline V gene, CDR1 is MNHEY and CDR2 is SMNVEV (reference sequence). The CDR3 extends over 15 amino acids. The use of a sample-barcoded 5' primer and a J-beta primer mix characterized a second PCR of about 7 to 12 cycles. TCRdb redid the calling of the 5' RACE reads with MiXCR, one entry per CDR3 protein. Found here are 1.6 million or so distinct CDR3 sequences, approximately 32% of them singletons; the top ten hold roughly 12%. The chain joins TRBV27 to TRBJ1-2; D not certain. This TCR came from a woman under 40 in good health. What was sequenced was blood. DNA for the CDR3: TGTGCCAGCAGTCCCCGAGGCAGTAATAACTATGGCTACACCTTC. The encoded protein is CASSPRGSNNYGYTF.